The clone carrying this TCR beta chain has at least ten counts. Its matching antigen is unknown. Trimming cost V 0 bases and J 4 bases, with 10 bases left between them. Per germline, CDR1 LGHNA and CDR2 YSLEER. This CDR3 contains 15 residues. Previously described methods and listed TCR primers produced bulk TCR libraries. TCRdb reanalysed the PCR reads using MiXCR and keeps one entry per CDR3 protein. Of a few hundred thousand distinct CDR3 sequences listed, roughly 24% are singletons. The sample belongs to a study of molecular identifiers for immune sequencing clone quantification. Overall study results and limits: Over 98% of effector molecules, yet under 1% of naive-cell molecules, were held by clones above 20 RNA copies. Spike-in Jurkat TCR RNA from a single cell reportedly registered among approximately 900,000 naive cells.

For naive CD8 T cells, sorting used the CD8+CD4-CCR7+CD45RA+ phenotype. This chain connects TRBV4-3 to TRBJ2-1; D is ambiguous. Sequenced input: naive CD8+ T cells from blood, with Jurkat cell RNA spiked in. Stated subset: FACS-sorted CD8+CD4-CCR7+CD45RA+ naive T cells. The TCR originated in a human donor in good health. Some libraries in this study had Jurkat cell RNA spiked in. Here the CDR3 DNA reads TGCGCCAGCAGCCAAGAGGCCAGAGAATACAATGAGCAGTTCTTC. Translation gives CASSQEAREYNEQFF.